Detailed here is one TCR beta chain. The protocol was immunoSEQ multiplex PCR, while the TCRdb copy is restricted to in-frame clones and leaves out a portion. Found here are roughly 330,000 clones, approximately 88% of them singletons; the top ten hold about 5%. This entry belongs to a study of blood T cell repertoires in COVID-19. Overall study context: From the United States, Italy and Spain came samples of acute and convalescent COVID-19.

The CDR3 consists of 13 residues. V was cut by 5 bases and J by 1 base, with 8 bases left in between. The rearrangement links TRBV12-3 or TRBV12-4 to TRBJ1-2, with D perhaps TRBD1 (6 bases). The sequenced sample consisted of PBMCs or T cells enriched from blood (not recorded which). This TCR was sampled from a man aged 25-45 years who had recovered from COVID-19. The CDR3 spells CASSGQFNYGYTF. The CDR3 DNA sequence: TGTGCCAGCAGTGGACAGTTTAACTATGGCTACACCTTC.